This T cell receptor (beta chain) was found in a study of control samples from healthy donors and cancer patients. CDR1 and CDR2 from the germline V gene are SGHTA and FQGNSA. Trimming removed 5 bases at V and 5 bases at J, with 16 bases between. The CDR3 extends over 15 amino acids. Profiled with immunoSEQ multiplex PCR; TCRdb holds only in-frame clones, not every one. Among under 150,000 clones listed, over 85% were seen once. The chain combines TRBV7-2 with TRBJ1-5; D is unresolved. This TCR was sampled from a man between 45 and 60 years old with head and neck cancer. Sequencing input: PBMCs. CDR3 DNA sequence: TGTGCCAGCAGCCTCTATATTGGGATGTATCAGCCCCAGCATTTT. Its translation: CASSLYIGMYQPQHF.